One sample yielded the 26 T cell receptor beta chains listed below, sequenced in a study of sequential checkpoint blockade in melanoma. The treatment here: randomized to nivolumab then ipilimumab (arm A) or the reverse (arm B). The protocol was immunoSEQ multiplex PCR, while the TCRdb copy is restricted to in-frame clones and leaves out a portion. The data show some 30,000 clones, with more than 70% seen just once and 18% held by the top ten. This sample comprised CD8+ T cells sorted from blood (inferred from file names), obtained from a patient given nivolumab and ipilimumab in sequence. The receptors originated from a human donor with melanoma.

The V gene is TRBV7-2, the J gene TRBJ2-1; 7 bases are shared with TRBD1. V lost 7 bases to trimming and J lost 9 bases; unmatched junction nucleotides: 6. The CDR3 sequence is 12 residues long. CDR1 is SGHTA, CDR2 FQGNSA, per germline. The CDR3 nucleotides read TGTGCCAGCACTGCACAGGGGTCTGAGCAGTTCTTC. Its protein product is CASTAQGSEQFF.

The gene calls are TRBV2 and TRBJ1-2; perhaps TRBD1 as D (6 bases). The CDR3 sequence is 17 residues long. Per the germline V gene, CDR1 is SNHLY and CDR2 is FYNNEI. The ends were cut back, 2 bases at V and 3 bases at J, with 19 bases in the middle. In nucleotides, the CDR3 is TGTGCCAGCAGTGAATGGGGCCAGGGGAATGAAGACTATGGCTACACCTTC. Its translation is CASSEWGQGNEDYGYTF.

The V and J genes are TRBV28 and TRBJ2-1; 11 positions agree with TRBD2. The CDR3 consists of 14 residues. Germline V lookup: CDR1 MDHEN, CDR2 SYDVKM. V dropped 5 bases and J dropped 10; count of bases not matched to a gene: 7. CDR3 residues: CASSGSGTSGEQFF. DNA of the CDR3: TGTGCCAGCAGTGGCTCCGGGACTAGCGGAGAGCAGTTCTTC.

The CDR3 protein is CASREELSTGGLGQPQHF. CDR3 sequence (DNA): TGTGCCAGCAGGGAGGAACTATCGACAGGGGGTTTGGGGCAGCCCCAGCATTTT. The genes are TRBV6-4 and TRBJ1-5; 9 bases are a match to TRBD1. J lost 7 bases, V lost 6 bases, and 19 bases had no gene match. In germline, CDR1 is MRHNA, CDR2 SNTAGT. This CDR3 is built from 18 residues.

In this sample, this clone turned up a few times. The chain links TRBV11-2 to TRBJ2-5; perhaps TRBD1 as D (6 bases). V lost 1 base and J lost 1, with 7 bases in between. Germline V lookup: CDR1 SGHAT, CDR2 FQNNGV. This CDR3 spans 14 amino acids. The CDR3 bases are TGTGCCAGCAGCTTAGCAGGGGCCCAAGAGACCCAGTACTTC. This encodes CASSLAGAQETQYF.

The chain couples TRBV27 to TRBJ2-2; D is unresolved. Deletions cut 3 bases from V and 1 base from J, with 9 bases between. Germline assignment: CDR1 MNHEY and CDR2 SMNVEV (reference sequence). The CDR3 loop spans 15 amino acids. The CDR3 DNA sequence: TGTGCCAGCAGTTTTGGGCAGATGAACACCGGGGAGCTGTTTTTT. This translates into CASSFGQMNTGELFF.

The chain is built from TRBV5-6 and TRBJ2-5, with D perhaps matching TRBD1 (5 bases). With the DNA end fitting TRBJ2-7 better, the J assignment may be wrong. The CDR3 runs 14 residues. Germline values: CDR1 SGHDT, CDR2 YYEEEE. The CDR3 here is CASSFPTGSYEQYF. The CDR3 region has the DNA TGTGCCAGCAGCTTCCCAACAGGATCCTACGAGCAGTACTTC.

The rearrangement uses TRBV9 and TRBJ2-1; 7 bases line up with TRBD2. From germline, CDR1 is SGDLS and CDR2 YYNGEE. The trim removed 6 bases at V and 8 bases at J, leaving 14 bases unmatched. This CDR3 has 15 amino acids. The CDR3 DNA reads TGTGCCAGCAACCTAGGACTAGGTCGGAAGGATGAGCAGTTCTTC. As protein: CASNLGLGRKDEQFF.

The CDR3 nucleotides are TGTGCCAGCAGCCTTGGGAGCGAGCAGTACTTC. Translation: CASSLGSEQYF. V usage is TRBV11-2 and J usage is TRBJ2-7, with D possibly being TRBD2 (5 bases). The CDR3 loop spans 11 amino acids. V gave up 5 bases and J gave up 6 bases, with 8 bases separating them. Germline CDR1 reads SGHAT; CDR2 reads FQNNGV.

This chain joins TRBV4-1 and TRBJ2-1; TRBD2 aligns across 9 bases. The CDR3 has 16 residues. Germline CDR1 and CDR2: MGHRA and YSYEKL. With 5 bases clipped from V and 3 bases from J, the junction kept 8 bases outside the gene matches. In DNA form, the CDR3 reads TGCGCCAGCAGCACTTTTCTAGCGGGGAACTACAATGAGCAGTTCTTC. Translated, it gives CASSTFLAGNYNEQFF.

The V and J genes are TRBV5-6 and TRBJ1-2; a possible D gene is TRBD1 (5 bases). V lost 2 bases, J lost 7 bases, and 15 bases lay in between. CDR1 is SGHDT, CDR2 YYEEEE, per germline. This CDR3 region has 14 residues. The CDR3 sequence is CASSFQGGIGGYTF. The CDR3 coding sequence is TGTGCCAGCAGCTTCCAGGGTGGAATTGGTGGCTACACCTTC. Looking up the rest from reference TRBV5-6 and TRBJ1-2 gives the full variable domain: DAGVTQSPTHLIKTRGQQVTLRCSPKSGHDTVSWYQQALGQGPQFIFQYYEEEERQRGNFPDRFSGHQFPNYSSELNVNALLLGDSALYLCASSFQGGIGGYTFGSGTRLTVV.

The V gene is TRBV7-9, the J gene TRBJ2-5; D gene unclear. Looked up from germline, CDR1 is SEHNR and CDR2 is FQNEAQ (reference sequence). CDR3 length: 13 amino acids. V lost 8 bases and J 4 bases, leaving 14 bases between the germline ends. The CDR3 spells CASAPTSGETQYF. The CDR3 nucleotides are TGTGCCAGCGCACCAACCTCGGGAGAGACCCAGTACTTC.

The J gene is TRBJ2-1, the V gene TRBV5-1; D may be TRBD2 (7 bases). This CDR3 spans 14 amino acids. V dropped 6 bases and J dropped 3 bases, with 13 bases sitting between them. Germline CDR1 is SGHRS and CDR2 is YFSETQ. The CDR3 here is CASKEGGNYNEQFF. Here the CDR3 DNA reads TGCGCCAGCAAGGAGGGGGGGAACTACAATGAGCAGTTCTTC.

The CDR3 protein is CASSSWRGPNTGELFF. In DNA form, the CDR3 reads TGTGCCAGCAGTTCATGGCGGGGTCCTAACACCGGGGAGCTGTTTTTT. The J gene is TRBJ2-2, the V gene TRBV7-9; D possibly corresponds to TRBD2 (6 bases). CDR1 SEHNR and CDR2 FQNEAQ come from the germline V gene (reference sequence). The ends were cut back, 6 bases at V and 2 bases at J, with 16 bases in the middle. The CDR3 runs to 16 residues.

CDR3 in amino acids: CASSPRGRVYEQYF. Here the CDR3 DNA reads TGTGCCAGCAGCCCTAGAGGGCGGGTCTACGAGCAGTACTTC. The chain carries TRBV6-5 and TRBJ2-7, with D possibly being TRBD2 (5 bases). Germline V gives CDR1 MNHEY, CDR2 SVGAGI. V was cut by 6 bases and J by 3 bases, with 15 bases left in between. The CDR3 has 14 amino acids.

This chain links TRBV4-1 with TRBJ2-7; the D gene is possibly TRBD1 (5 bases). The CDR3 contains 16 residues. Germline V gene data show CDR1 as MGHRA and CDR2 as YSYEKL. V shed 0 bases and J shed 2 bases, with 14 bases lying between them. The CDR3 nucleotides are TGCGCCAGCAGCCAAGAACAGCGAACAGGAGCCTACGAGCAGTACTTC. It is translated as CASSQEQRTGAYEQYF.

The chain has TRBV28 and TRBJ1-1; possible D gene TRBD1, 6 bases. The CDR3 has 13 amino acids. Looked up from germline, CDR1 is MDHEN and CDR2 is SYDVKM. Trimming pared 6 bases from V and 0 bases from J, leaving 8 bases between. CDR3 sequence (DNA): TGTGCCAGCAGCGGACAGATGAACACTGAAGCTTTCTTT. This gives the protein CASSGQMNTEAFF.

The chain couples TRBV9 to TRBJ2-7, with 7 nucleotides matching TRBD2. The germline V gene has CDR1 SGDLS and CDR2 YYNGEE. With 0 bases clipped from V and 4 bases from J, the junction kept 7 bases outside the gene matches. The CDR3 has 15 amino acids. Written as DNA, the CDR3 is TGTGCCAGCAGCGTAGAAGGCGGGAGCGGGTACGAGCAGTACTTC. Translating gives CASSVEGGSGYEQYF.

V gene TRBV6-4 combines with J gene TRBJ2-3; 13 bases map to TRBD2. The junction had 4 bases not matched to a gene; V was cut back by 4 bases and J by 3 bases. This CDR3 has 16 residues. Germline V gene lookup returns CDR1 MRHNA and CDR2 SNTAGT. The CDR3 loop reads CASSGTSGRGTDTQYF. The CDR3 DNA reads TGTGCCAGCAGTGGGACTAGCGGGAGAGGGACAGATACGCAGTATTTT.

The chain employs TRBV7-9 and TRBJ1-2; TRBD1 might be the D (6 bases). Germline CDR1 SEHNR, CDR2 FQNEAQ (reference sequence). The V end lost 0 bases, the J end lost 8 bases, and 19 bases lay between the germline ends. This CDR3 has 16 amino acids. CDR3 DNA sequence: TGTGCCAGCAGCTTAGCGGGACCATATACAGGGCACGGCTACACCTTC. Its protein product is CASSLAGPYTGHGYTF. Filled out from reference TRBV7-9 and TRBJ1-2, the complete variable domain reads DTGVSQNPRHKITKRGQNVTFRCDPISEHNRLYWYRQTLGQGPEFLTYFQNEAQLEKSRLLSDRFSAERPKGSFSTLEIQRTEQGDSAMYLCASSLAGPYTGHGYTFGSGTRLTVV.

The CDR3 DNA follows: TGTGCCAGCAGCATCTACGGGACTAGCCGTTTTCCCGGGGAGCTGTTTTTT. It translates to CASSIYGTSRFPGELFF. The V and J genes are TRBV9 and TRBJ2-2; TRBD2 aligns across 9 bases. Germline-derived CDR1 and CDR2 are SGDLS and YYNGEE. This CDR3 is built from 17 residues. Trimming removed 4 bases from V and 6 bases from J; junction bases left unmatched: 13.

The chain is built from TRBV28 and TRBJ2-1; no definite D call. Germline CDR1 reads MDHEN; CDR2 reads SYDVKM. V was clipped by 5 bases and J by 0 bases, with 11 bases between them. This CDR3 contains 15 residues. The CDR3 region is CASSPEDFSYNEQFF. DNA for the CDR3: TGTGCCAGCAGTCCCGAGGATTTCTCCTACAATGAGCAGTTCTTC.

The genes are TRBV19 and TRBJ1-3; TRBD1 is a possible D gene (5 bases). The germline CDR1 and CDR2 sequences are LNHDA and SQIVND (reference sequence). With 5 bases removed from V and 0 bases from J, the gap between germline ends came to 14 bases. This CDR3 region has 16 residues. CDR3 coding DNA: TGTGCCAGTAGTTCGCCGCGGGGACGCTCTGGAAACACCATATATTTT. Protein sequence: CASSSPRGRSGNTIYF.

The chain has TRBV7-2 and TRBJ2-7, with 8 positions matching TRBD1. The CDR3 length is 15 residues. The germline V gene has CDR1 SGHTA and CDR2 FQGNSA. J lost 3 bases, V lost 5 bases, and 9 bases had no gene match. CDR3: CASSDDRGGLYEQYF. CDR3 coding DNA: TGTGCCAGCAGCGACGACAGGGGAGGCCTCTACGAGCAGTACTTC.

The chain couples TRBV27 to TRBJ2-5; TRBD2 aligns across 12 bases. The CDR3 sequence is 18 residues long. CDR1 MNHEY and CDR2 SMNVEV come from the germline V gene (reference sequence). Germline trimming cut 2 bases from V and 8 bases from J; bases unmatched to any gene: 15. The chain's CDR3 is CASSLLLAGGIRGLTQYF. CDR3 in DNA: TGTGCCAGCAGTTTACTACTAGCGGGGGGCATTCGGGGGCTCACCCAGTACTTC.

The chain carries TRBV9 and TRBJ1-4; the D is unclear. Germline CDR1 SGDLS, CDR2 YYNGEE. Trimming removed 3 bases at V and 7 bases at J, with 16 bases between. There are 15 residues in the CDR3. CDR3 coding DNA: TGTGCCAGCAGCGCCCCGGGGTTAACCGGTGAAAAACTGTTTTTT. This sequence encodes CASSAPGLTGEKLFF.